These 15 T cell receptor beta chains share one sample of origin, sequenced in a study of post-analysis software for immune sequencing data. Study-level results: Compared with controls, patients had more of about 5 TRBV segments, including TRBV5-6, TRBV5-1 and TRBV20-1.

Unique molecular identifiers featured in each of the TCR beta cDNA libraries. In TCRdb, the PCR reads were re-called with MiXCR into one record per CDR3 protein. The sample shows more than 500,000 distinct CDR3 sequences, approximately 34% of them seen only once. Antigen specificity for these receptors is unknown. Sequenced sample: blood. The source of these receptors is a girl under 18 with multiple sclerosis.

This clonotype was counted between two and nine times. CDR3 region: CASSLHSSGGASNEQFF. As DNA, the CDR3 is TGTGCCAGCAGCCTCCATTCTAGCGGGGGGGCCTCGAATGAGCAGTTCTTC. This chain links TRBV4-2 with TRBJ2-1, with 12 bases identical to TRBD2. J gave up 7 bases and V 4 bases, and 11 bases lay outside the gene matches. The CDR3 runs to 17 residues. Germline V lookup: CDR1 LGHNA, CDR2 YNFKEQ.

The chain couples TRBV5-1 to TRBJ2-3; D is tentatively TRBD1 or TRBD2 (5 bases each). V lost 1 base and J lost 6, with 15 bases in between. Germline-derived CDR1 and CDR2 are SGHRS and YFSETQ. This CDR3 region has 15 residues. The CDR3 is CASSLLSAGTDTQYF. The CDR3 region has the DNA TGCGCCAGCAGCTTGTTAAGCGCCGGGACGGATACGCAGTATTTT.

Concerning this clonotype: One junction end does not reproduce the germline sequence, and a read error may be involved. The chain uses TRBV10-1 and TRBJ2-5, with 7 bases aligning to TRBD2. Germline lookup yields CDR1 WNHNN and CDR2 SYGVQD (reference sequence). The CDR3 totals 14 residues. CDR3 in DNA: TGCGCCAGCAGGGAGTCAGGACTAGAGGAGACCCAGTACTTC. It codes for CASRESGLEETQYF.

The chain has TRBV12-3 or TRBV12-4 and TRBJ1-1, with 8 bases identical to TRBD1. This CDR3 contains 13 residues. Trimming took 6 bases from V and 5 from J; bases not matched to a gene: 5. The CDR3 region is CASRRQGQTEAFF. DNA for the CDR3: TGTGCCAGCAGAAGACAGGGGCAAACTGAAGCTTTCTTT.

The chain carries TRBV12-3 or TRBV12-4 and TRBJ2-3; a possible D gene is TRBD2 (7 bases). This CDR3 is 16 amino acids long. Trimming shortened V by 7 bases and J by 1 base, and 18 bases separated the two germline ends. This chain's CDR3 is CASTLGGGDRTDTQYF. CDR3 bases: TGTGCCAGCACCCTGGGAGGGGGGGATCGCACAGATACGCAGTATTTT.

This clonotype was found a few times. The chain joins TRBV20-1 to TRBJ2-2, with D perhaps being TRBD1 or TRBD2 (6 bases each). Germline V lookup: CDR1 DFQATT, CDR2 SNEGSKA (reference sequence). V lost 5 bases and J lost 5, with 15 bases in between. The CDR3 runs 14 residues. The CDR3 DNA is TGCAGTGCTCAAGGGGGAGGTGAAACCGGGGAGCTGTTTTTT. It is translated as CSAQGGGETGELFF.

This clonotype has a handful of counts. The chain uses TRBV20-1 and TRBJ1-1; D gene uncertain. The CDR3 sequence is 12 residues long. Germline CDR1 reads DFQATT; CDR2 reads SNEGSKA (reference sequence). This CDR3 reads CTPRAGLAEAFF. The DNA of the CDR3 is TGCACCCCTAGGGCAGGTCTCGCTGAAGCTTTCTTT.

The chain uses TRBV5-6 and TRBJ2-3; tentative D call: TRBD2 (7 bases). Deletions cut 3 bases from V and 2 bases from J, with 16 bases between. Germline loops: CDR1 SGHDT, CDR2 YYEEEE. This CDR3 is built from 16 residues. The CDR3 nucleotides are TGTGCCAGCAGCTGGGGTAGGGGGGGGCTCACAGATACGCAGTATTTT. Residues: CASSWGRGGLTDTQYF.

The rearrangement links TRBV3-1 to TRBJ2-7; 8 positions agree with TRBD1. CDR3 length: 14 amino acids. Germline V gene sequence: CDR1 LGHDT, CDR2 YNNKEL (reference sequence). V lost 1 base, J lost 6 bases, and 5 bases stayed unmatched. The CDR3 spells CASSQGGTGLEQYF. The DNA for the CDR3 is TGTGCCAGCAGCCAAGGAGGGACAGGTCTCGAGCAGTACTTC.

This clonotype was found many times. This chain joins TRBV20-1 and TRBJ2-3; tentatively, D is TRBD2 (6 bases). Germline V lookup: CDR1 DFQATT, CDR2 SNEGSKA (reference sequence). Trimming removed 7 bases from V and 4 bases from J, with 15 bases in between. This CDR3 region has 13 residues. Here the CDR3 DNA reads TGCAGTGTTCCGGAGGGGAAGGCAGATACGCAGTATTTT. It codes for CSVPEGKADTQYF.

On this clonotype: Possible read error: a much larger clone is one base away. This chain joins TRBV29-1 and TRBJ2-5; D possibly corresponds to TRBD1 (6 bases). The germline V gene encodes CDR1 SQVTM and CDR2 ANQGSEA. The CDR3 covers 12 residues. Deletions cut 8 bases from V and 4 bases from J, with 14 bases between. CDR3 protein: CSSRIGGETQYF. CDR3 in DNA: TGCAGCAGCCGGATAGGGGGAGAGACCCAGTACTTC.

The genes are TRBV15 and TRBJ1-1; a possible D gene is TRBD1 (5 bases). Trimming took 1 base from V and 1 from J, leaving 10 bases between them. This CDR3 is built from 15 residues. Germline lookup yields CDR1 LNHNV and CDR2 YYDKDF (reference sequence). DNA for the CDR3: TGTGCCACCAGCAGAGGTTCCGGGACGAACACTGAAGCTTTCTTT. Translating gives CATSRGSGTNTEAFF.

CDR3 in DNA: TGTGCCAGCAGTTTAACGCCTAGCGGGGCCAAAGGAGATACGCAGTATTTT. Protein sequence: CASSLTPSGAKGDTQYF. J is TRBJ2-3 and V is TRBV28; 9 bases align to TRBD2. This CDR3 contains 17 residues. The germline CDR1 and CDR2 sequences are MDHEN and SYDVKM. Losses at the gene ends were 2 bases for V and 5 bases for J; bases not matched to a gene: 11.

Many counts were recorded for this clonotype. The genes are TRBV29-1 and TRBJ2-5; D is ambiguous. Trimming stripped 0 bases from V and 2 bases from J, with 10 bases between. Germline loops: CDR1 SQVTM, CDR2 ANQGSEA. The CDR3 contains 14 residues. The CDR3 region is CSVEDQWPQETQYF. CDR3 DNA sequence: TGCAGCGTTGAAGATCAATGGCCACAAGAGACCCAGTACTTC.

This clonotype was counted a few times. The rearrangement uses TRBV6-1 and TRBJ2-7; TRBD1 might be the D (6 bases). The CDR3 has 17 residues. The germline V and J ends were trimmed by 6 bases and 5 bases, with 26 bases remaining between them. The germline V gene encodes CDR1 MNHNS and CDR2 SASEGT. The CDR3 DNA is TGTGCCAGCAGAAATGTCCTTGGGACAACTTTACCCCACGAGCAGTACTTC. This translates into CASRNVLGTTLPHEQYF.